This T cell receptor (beta chain) was recovered during a study of blood T cell repertoires in COVID-19. The germline V gene has CDR1 SGHNT and CDR2 YYREEE (reference sequence). This CDR3 has 18 amino acids. V lost 4 bases and J lost 2, with 25 bases in between. This clone has only a few counts. TCRdb's table, derived via immunoSEQ multiplex PCR, lists solely in-frame clones and lacks some. The sample includes fewer than 300,000 clones, 84% of them seen just once. The TCR was taken from a human donor in a cohort sampled during active COVID-19. V and J are TRBV5-4 and TRBJ2-7; D may be TRBD2 (6 bases). Sample: peripheral blood. As DNA, the CDR3 is TGTGCCAGCAGCGCGGGTATGTGGGAGGCAGTGACTACCTACGAGCAGTACTTC. Translation gives CASSAGMWEAVTTYEQYF. The full variable domain, completed using reference TRBV5-4 and TRBJ2-7, is ETGVTQSPTHLIKTRGQQVTLRCSSQSGHNTVSWYQQALGQGPQFIFQYYREEENGRGNFPPRFSGLQFPNYSSELNVNALELDDSALYLCASSAGMWEAVTTYEQYFGPGTRLTVT.